These 12 T cell receptor beta chains share one sample of origin, sequenced in a study of T cell responses to AZD1222 COVID-19 vaccine. The data were produced by immunoSEQ multiplex PCR, yet TCRdb's version contains in-frame clones alone and is incomplete. The sample lists roughly 120,000 clones, 70% to 90% occurring once. This material consisted of peripheral blood, taken 28 days after the second AZD1222 dose. The source is an adult who received the AZD1222 COVID-19 vaccine.

V usage is TRBV24-1 and J usage is TRBJ1-2; D unclear. The germline V gene has CDR1 KGHDR and CDR2 SFDVKD. V lost 7 bases and J 4 bases, leaving 9 bases between the germline ends. The CDR3 consists of 12 residues. The CDR3 here is CATRSDGYGYTF. The CDR3 nucleotides are TGTGCCACCAGGTCGGACGGCTATGGCTACACCTTC.

The chain is built from TRBV27 and TRBJ2-7; perhaps D is TRBD1 or TRBD2 (5 bases each). Germline CDR1 is MNHEY and CDR2 is SMNVEV (reference sequence). Trimming removed 2 bases at V and 3 bases at J, with 11 bases between. This CDR3 is built from 14 residues. CDR3 sequence (DNA): TGTGCCAGCAGTTTAGGGGGACCTGACTACGAGCAGTACTTC. Translation gives CASSLGGPDYEQYF.

V usage is TRBV28 and J usage is TRBJ1-4; TRBD1 might be the D (5 bases). Per germline, CDR1 MDHEN and CDR2 SYDVKM. The CDR3 sequence is 15 residues long. The V end was cut by 6 bases, the J end by 4 bases, with 15 bases between. The CDR3 DNA is TGTGCCAGCAGGATTCCAGGGCTGCATAATGAAAAACTGTTTTTT. This encodes CASRIPGLHNEKLFF.

The chain couples TRBV27 to TRBJ1-4; TRBD1 matches 7 bases. The CDR3 is 15 residues long. Germline V gene data show CDR1 as MNHEY and CDR2 as SMNVEV (reference sequence). V shed 6 bases and J 4 bases; nucleotides not matched to a gene: 8. As DNA, the CDR3 is TGTGCCAGCAGCCGGGACAGAAATTTTAATGAAAAACTGTTTTTT. As protein: CASSRDRNFNEKLFF.

The J gene is TRBJ2-7, the V gene TRBV7-3, with TRBD2 matching over 7 bases. This CDR3 has 16 residues. Trimming cost V 1 base and J 2 bases; bases outside gene matches: 8. The V gene's germline CDR1 is SGHTA and CDR2 FQGTGA. The CDR3 sequence: CASSLMGNREAYEQYF. CDR3 coding DNA: TGTGCCAGCAGCTTAATGGGGAACCGGGAGGCCTACGAGCAGTACTTC.

The chain employs TRBV2 and TRBJ1-6, with D possibly being TRBD1 (5 bases). CDR1 SNHLY and CDR2 FYNNEI come from the germline V gene. The V end was cut by 5 bases, the J end by 5 bases, with 19 bases between. The CDR3 has 17 amino acids. The CDR3, as DNA: TGTGCCAGCAGTACCGAGCAGGGTAATCTGGATAATTCACCCCTCCACTTT. Translating it yields CASSTEQGNLDNSPLHF.

This clone was recorded only once. The chain recombines TRBV9 with TRBJ2-1; D not resolved. This CDR3 is built from 14 residues. With 4 bases removed from V and 4 bases from J, the gap between germline ends came to 12 bases. Germline CDR1 SGDLS, CDR2 YYNGEE. CDR3 nucleotide sequence: TGTGCCAGCAGCCCCCCGGATAGGTACAATGAGCAGTTCTTC. Its translation: CASSPPDRYNEQFF.

This chain uses TRBV5-1 with TRBJ2-5, with D perhaps TRBD1 (6 bases). V was clipped by 3 bases and J by 0 bases, with 12 bases between them. CDR1 and CDR2 (germline): SGHRS, YFSETQ. The CDR3 runs to 15 residues. CDR3 nucleotide sequence: TGCGCCAGCAGCTACAGGGTGCCCTACCAAGAGACCCAGTACTTC. This gives the protein CASSYRVPYQETQYF.

This clone was recorded only once. The rearrangement uses TRBV5-1 and TRBJ2-2; possible D gene TRBD1, 5 bases. This CDR3 comprises 15 residues. Between the trimmed V and J ends, which lost 3 bases and 2 bases, there was a span of 11 bases. The V gene's germline CDR1 is SGHRS and CDR2 YFSETQ. The CDR3 bases are TGCGCCAGCAGCTGGGGCAGGGTCAACACCGGGGAGCTGTTTTTT. Its translation: CASSWGRVNTGELFF.

The sample holds one count of this clone. The rearrangement joins TRBV7-2 to TRBJ1-3; TRBD1 matches 8 bases. CDR3 size: 15 residues. V lost 4 bases to trimming and J lost 3 bases; unmatched junction nucleotides: 5. The germline V gene has CDR1 SGHTA and CDR2 FQGNSA. The CDR3 loop reads CASSSAGGDGNTIYF. In nucleotides, the CDR3 is TGTGCCAGCAGCTCCGCAGGGGGCGATGGAAACACCATATATTTT.

This chain connects TRBV28 to TRBJ1-5; D remains unclear. CDR1 and CDR2 from the germline V gene are MDHEN and SYDVKM. This CDR3 comprises 14 residues. V shed 3 bases and J shed 1 base, with 7 bases lying between them. The CDR3 spells CASSLSQSNQPQHF. CDR3 DNA sequence: TGTGCCAGCAGTTTGTCCCAAAGCAATCAGCCCCAGCATTTT.

V and J are TRBV6-1 and TRBJ2-3; 11 nucleotides align to TRBD2. Germline assignment: CDR1 MNHNS and CDR2 SASEGT. The V segment lost 4 bases and the J segment 6 bases; nucleotides outside the gene matches: 12. This CDR3 spans 17 amino acids. The CDR3 sequence: CASSVYLAGGPSDTQYF. For the CDR3, the DNA is TGTGCCAGCAGTGTTTACCTAGCGGGAGGCCCCTCGGATACGCAGTATTTT.